The rows below give T cell receptor beta chains drawn from one sample of a study of cytomegalovirus exposure and HLA in healthy donors. The data were produced by immunoSEQ multiplex PCR, yet TCRdb's version contains in-frame clones alone and is incomplete. The table lists about 130,000 clones, about three quarters of them singletons. The sequencing input was PBMCs. Receptors were obtained from a woman aged 30 to 39 in good health and CMV-seronegative. The conserved cysteine and the conserved F or W are not part of the CDR3 here.

CDR3 protein: ASSSERGASYEQY
V gene: TRBV5-4

CDR3 protein: ASSPNGGGHKSPLH
V gene: TRBV18

CDR3 protein: ASSPDRVRETQY
V gene: TRBV18

CDR3 protein: ASSPSDRLGQGEQPQH
V gene: TRBV28

CDR3 protein: ASSVEGQGFGSPLH
V gene: TRBV9

CDR3 protein: ASSWSQGGTDTQY
V gene: TRBV7-2

CDR3 protein: ASSLGRGWDTEAF
V gene: TRBV7-2

CDR3 protein: ASRQEPAGNTIY
V gene: TRBV19

CDR3 protein: ASSQDNTAGGRDTQY
V gene: TRBV4-1

CDR3 protein: ASSSLAGVEAF
V gene: TRBV6-5

CDR3 protein: ASRGAQPQH
V gene: TRBV2

CDR3 protein: AISGQRGEETQY
V gene: TRBV10-3

CDR3 protein: ASSLRGNSRGNTEAF
V gene: TRBV27

CDR3 protein: ASGTAQETQY
V gene: TRBV5-1

CDR3 protein: ASSLAQGLEQY
V gene: TRBV7-2

CDR3 protein: ASSPQSSVNTEAF
V gene: TRBV7-9

CDR3 protein: ASSLGQGYNEQF
V gene: TRBV7-3

CDR3 protein: ASTRTGGPGKENTEAF
V gene: TRBV4-1

CDR3 protein: ASSPMGQNTEAF
V gene: TRBV18

CDR3 protein: ASSPRFITDTQY
V gene: TRBV18

CDR3 protein: ASRGLADIYNEQF
V gene: TRBV2

CDR3 protein: ASSPQSRDNSPLH
V gene: TRBV18

CDR3 protein: ASSQAGTNANYGYT
V gene: TRBV4-2

CDR3 protein: ASSFRAEETQY
V gene: TRBV28

CDR3 protein: ASSSVSAPSYNEQF
V gene: TRBV19

CDR3 protein: ASSPGQGADIQY
V gene: TRBV5-1

CDR3 protein: ASSLDRSQETQY
V gene: TRBV11-3

CDR3 protein: ASRSGLARSNEQF
V gene: TRBV7-8

CDR3 protein: AWSVPKRRRPATNEKLF
V gene: TRBV30

CDR3 protein: AWSEQSGGEQY
V gene: TRBV30

CDR3 protein: ASSSTGIVDTEAF
V gene: TRBV28

CDR3 protein: ASSRWQGLTTSNYGYT
V gene: TRBV5-1

CDR3 protein: ASNIAGTANEKLF
V gene: TRBV6-1

CDR3 protein: ASSRLSPNYGYT
V gene: TRBV19

CDR3 protein: ASSLGPPMVYEQY
V gene: TRBV27

CDR3 protein: ASSPGTSGGATDTQY
V gene: TRBV5-1

CDR3 protein: AWSVPTGPSTEAF
V gene: TRBV30

CDR3 protein: ASSLTISGGAGEQY
V gene: TRBV5-1

CDR3 protein: ASSMDRGTAYEQY
V gene: TRBV19

CDR3 protein: ASSSGASGEVETQY
V gene: TRBV5-4

CDR3 protein: AIKGGDEQY
V gene: TRBV10-3

CDR3 protein: ASSKDRERSRDGYT
V gene: TRBV19

CDR3 protein: ASSPADRVRRETQY
V gene: TRBV14

CDR3 protein: ASSFATYEQY
V gene: TRBV11-2